The 31 T cell receptor beta chains listed next were all sequenced from one sample in a study of blood T cell repertoires in COVID-19. TCRdb's table, derived via immunoSEQ multiplex PCR, lists solely in-frame clones and lacks some. In the table there are more than 150,000 clones, about 88% of which are singletons. The sequencing input was peripheral blood. The receptors derive from a man younger than 30 with acute or convalescent COVID-19.

This rearrangement joins TRBV6-5 to TRBJ1-2; 9 bases map to TRBD1. The CDR3 extends over 13 amino acids. V lost 8 bases, J lost 8 bases, and 9 bases stayed unmatched. Per the germline V gene, CDR1 is MNHEY and CDR2 is SVGAGI. The CDR3: CASETRTGVGYTF. The CDR3 DNA reads TGTGCCAGCGAGACAAGGACAGGGGTGGGCTACACCTTC.

The chain employs TRBV9 and TRBJ2-2; 9 bases are shared with TRBD1. Germline CDR1 SGDLS, CDR2 YYNGEE. After removal of 4 bases from V and 1 base from J, the junction contained 5 bases not matched to a gene. The CDR3 has 16 amino acids. The CDR3 DNA reads TGTGCCAGCAGCCCAGGGACAGGGCAGAACACCGGGGAGCTGTTTTTT. This translates into CASSPGTGQNTGELFF.

The chain employs TRBV5-1 and TRBJ2-7, with D possibly matching TRBD1 (6 bases). Trimming took 0 bases from V and 3 from J, leaving 13 bases between them. Germline V gives CDR1 SGHRS, CDR2 YFSETQ. CDR3 length: 15 amino acids. The CDR3 protein is CASSLASGQHYEQYV. The CDR3 region has the DNA TGCGCCAGCAGCTTGGCCAGCGGACAGCACTACGAGCAGTACGTC.

The rearrangement joins TRBV6-4 to TRBJ2-4, with 10 bases lining up with TRBD1. The CDR3 is 16 amino acids. With 5 bases clipped from V and 3 bases from J, the junction kept 7 bases outside the gene matches. Germline CDR1 reads MRHNA; CDR2 reads SNTAGT. CDR3 DNA: TGTGCCAGCAGTCCCCGACAGGGGGCCGACAAAAACATTCAGTACTTC. Its translation is CASSPRQGADKNIQYF.

The chain links TRBV30 to TRBJ1-3, with a tentative D call TRBD1 (6 bases). The CDR3 sequence is 13 residues long. The ends were cut back, 4 bases at V and 0 bases at J, with 7 bases in the middle. CDR1 is GTSNPN, CDR2 SVGIG, per germline (reference sequence). CDR3 protein: CAWNRDSGNTIYF. DNA of the CDR3: TGTGCCTGGAACAGGGACTCTGGAAACACCATATATTTT.

CDR3: CASSFAGANNQPQHF. The CDR3 DNA sequence: TGTGCCAGCAGTTTTGCAGGGGCTAACAATCAGCCCCAGCATTTT. The chain uses TRBV28 and TRBJ1-5; D may be TRBD1 (6 bases). The CDR3 covers 15 residues. V lost 3 bases and J lost 3, with 12 bases in between. Germline V gives CDR1 MDHEN, CDR2 SYDVKM.

The CDR3 reads CASSPAGGTNTGELFF. The CDR3 DNA reads TGTGCCAGCAGCCCTGCAGGGGGCACGAACACCGGGGAGCTGTTTTTT. This chain uses TRBV3-1 (or the pseudogene TRBV3-2) with TRBJ2-2; TRBD1 aligns across 8 bases. Germline CDR1 reads LGHDT; CDR2 reads YNNKEL (reference sequence). The CDR3 runs to 16 residues. V was clipped by 4 bases and J by 0 bases; unmatched bases: 4.

This clone appeared a single time. The chain has TRBV11-2 and TRBJ2-1; 12 bases match TRBD2. Germline V gene lookup returns CDR1 SGHAT and CDR2 FQNNGV. Losses at the gene ends were 3 bases for V and 10 bases for J; bases not matched to a gene: 7. The CDR3 has 15 residues. CDR3 bases: TGTGCCAGCAGCTTGGCAAGACTAGCGGGAGAAGAGCAGTTCTTC. Its protein product is CASSLARLAGEEQFF.

The CDR3 DNA is TGCAGCGTTGCGCTAGCGGGGACCGGGGAGCTGTTTTTT. It is translated as CSVALAGTGELFF. This rearrangement joins TRBV29-1 to TRBJ2-2; 9 nucleotides agree with TRBD2. Per germline, CDR1 SQVTM and CDR2 ANQGSEA. This CDR3 is 13 amino acids long. J was trimmed by 5 bases and V by 4 bases; bases with no gene match: 2.

The chain is built from TRBV7-2 and TRBJ1-2, with TRBD1 matching 7 bases. CDR3 length equals 13 residues. The germline CDR1 and CDR2 sequences are SGHTA and FQGNSA. V lost 2 bases to trimming and J lost 8 bases; unmatched junction nucleotides: 5. CDR3: CASSLPTGLGYTF. The CDR3 DNA follows: TGTGCCAGCAGCTTACCGACAGGGCTCGGCTACACCTTC.

CDR3 region: CATSDRGLAGDYNEQFF. DNA of the CDR3: TGTGCCACCAGTGACCGTGGACTAGCGGGGGATTACAATGAGCAGTTCTTC. V and J are TRBV24-1 and TRBJ2-1, with 13 nucleotides matching TRBD2. The CDR3 runs to 17 residues. The V segment lost 4 bases and the J segment 4 bases; nucleotides outside the gene matches: 6. Germline V lookup: CDR1 KGHDR, CDR2 SFDVKD.

The chain employs TRBV3-1 (or the pseudogene TRBV3-2) and TRBJ2-7, with 9 bases lining up with TRBD1. V lost 4 bases and J lost 1; bases outside the gene matches: 2. The CDR3 contains 14 residues. Germline CDR1 is LGHDT and CDR2 is YNNKEL (reference sequence). For the CDR3, the DNA is TGTGCCAGCAGCCGACAGGGGGAATCCTACGAGCAGTACTTC. Protein product: CASSRQGESYEQYF.

This clone was seen a single time. V gene TRBV5-1 combines with J gene TRBJ2-6; D gene ambiguous. Looked up from germline, CDR1 is SGHRS and CDR2 is YFSETQ. The CDR3 is made up of 15 amino acids. The V end lost 2 bases, the J end lost 0 bases, and 6 bases lay between the germline ends. DNA for the CDR3: TGCGCCAGCAGCTTAACCTACTCTGGGGCCAACGTCCTGACTTTC. This translates into CASSLTYSGANVLTF.

V gene TRBV19 combines with J gene TRBJ1-1; D call uncertain. The germline gives CDR1 LNHDA, CDR2 SQIVND (reference sequence). With 3 bases removed from V and 2 bases from J, the gap between germline ends came to 10 bases. CDR3 length: 14 amino acids. CDR3: CASSMGRPNTEAFF. The CDR3, as DNA: TGTGCCAGTAGTATGGGCAGGCCTAACACTGAAGCTTTCTTT.

The chain's CDR3 is CASSEAEGGTQYF. CDR3 coding DNA: TGTGCCAGCAGTGAAGCGGAGGGAGGGACCCAGTACTTC. The J gene is TRBJ2-5, the V gene TRBV6-1; maybe TRBD2 (6 bases). Germline V gives CDR1 MNHNS, CDR2 SASEGT. V was pared by 0 bases and J by 7 bases, with 9 bases between. The CDR3 sequence is 13 residues long.

This clone was seen a few times. The J gene is TRBJ1-1, the V gene TRBV11-3; D possibly corresponds to TRBD1 (6 bases). Trimming cost V 5 bases and J 0 bases, with 16 bases left between them. The germline CDR1 and CDR2 sequences are SGHNT and YENEEA. The CDR3 consists of 16 residues. Here the CDR3 reads CASSPAGEGVNTEAFF. CDR3 nucleotides: TGTGCCAGCAGCCCAGCCGGGGAGGGGGTGAACACTGAAGCTTTCTTT.

The chain has TRBV5-1 and TRBJ1-1; 8 bases fit TRBD1. This CDR3 contains 12 residues. With V trimmed by 8 bases and J by 5 bases, 5 bases remained unmatched. CDR1 is SGHRS and CDR2 is YFSETQ in the germline V gene. In DNA, the CDR3 is TGCGCCAGAAAAAACAGGGGGACTGAAGCTTTCTTT. This sequence encodes CARKNRGTEAFF.

The rearrangement uses TRBV2 and TRBJ1-4, with 7 nucleotides matching TRBD1. This CDR3 is built from 15 residues. Germline-derived CDR1 and CDR2 are SNHLY and FYNNEI. The trim removed 8 bases at V and 0 bases at J, leaving 6 bases unmatched. CDR3 nucleotide sequence: TGTGCCAGCTCCCGAACAGGGGCAACTAATGAAAAACTGTTTTTT. Protein sequence: CASSRTGATNEKLFF.

In this sample, this clone turned up a few times. The genes are TRBV2 and TRBJ1-4; 7 bases match TRBD1. The V gene's germline CDR1 is SNHLY and CDR2 FYNNEI. Germline trimming cut 2 bases from V and 8 bases from J; bases unmatched to any gene: 5. The CDR3 runs to 14 residues. The CDR3 DNA sequence: TGTGCCAGCAGTGAAATTCGGGACAGAGAAAAACTGTTTTTT. Translated, it gives CASSEIRDREKLFF.

This clone was counted only a few times. The V gene is TRBV5-1, the J gene TRBJ1-1, with no clear D. CDR1 SGHRS and CDR2 YFSETQ come from the germline V gene. Deletions cut 0 bases from V and 5 bases from J, with 11 bases between. This CDR3 has 14 amino acids. As DNA, the CDR3 is TGCGCCAGCAGCTTGGCCCGGAGAGGGACTGAAGCTTTCTTT. Its protein is CASSLARRGTEAFF.

The chain carries TRBV2 and TRBJ2-5; TRBD2 agrees at 9 bases. Germline lookup yields CDR1 SNHLY and CDR2 FYNNEI. This CDR3 comprises 15 residues. The J segment lost 6 bases and the V segment lost 4 bases, leaving 9 bases of the junction unmatched. The CDR3 spells CASSAPAGGLKTQYF. In DNA form, the CDR3 reads TGTGCCAGCAGTGCCCCTGCGGGGGGGCTGAAGACCCAGTACTTC.

The chain recombines TRBV7-3 with TRBJ2-5, with 9 bases matching TRBD2. This CDR3 is built from 17 residues. CDR1 and CDR2 (germline): SGHTA, FQGTGA. After removal of 5 bases from V and 1 base from J, the junction contained 11 bases not matched to a gene. The CDR3 loop is CASSPWERGDLQETQYF. CDR3 coding DNA: TGTGCCAGCAGCCCTTGGGAGCGGGGGGACCTCCAAGAGACCCAGTACTTC.

The chain carries TRBV11-2 and TRBJ2-4, with D uncertain. Germline CDR1 SGHAT, CDR2 FQNNGV. The V and J ends lost 0 bases and 2 bases respectively, with 8 bases between them. There are 15 residues in the CDR3. CDR3 sequence: CASSLEWQSKNIQYF. For the CDR3, the DNA is TGTGCCAGCAGCTTAGAGTGGCAGTCCAAAAACATTCAGTACTTC.

As concerns this clone: Within the sample, other DNA sequences also encode this same CDR3. The V gene is TRBV4-2, the J gene TRBJ2-7, with D tentatively TRBD1 (5 bases). Germline-derived CDR1 and CDR2 are LGHNA and YNFKEQ. V was cut by 0 bases and J by 3 bases, with 12 bases left in between. The CDR3 has 15 amino acids. This CDR3 is CASSQEQGFFYEQYV. CDR3 DNA sequence: TGTGCCAGCAGCCAAGAGCAGGGCTTTTTCTACGAGCAGTACGTC.

This clone has only a few counts. This rearrangement joins TRBV28 to TRBJ1-2, with 7 bases that match TRBD1. Germline V gene data show CDR1 as MDHEN and CDR2 as SYDVKM. This CDR3 spans 13 amino acids. The junction had 3 bases not matched to a gene; V was cut back by 4 bases and J by 4 bases. The CDR3 sequence: CASSSGTAYGYTF. The CDR3 DNA follows: TGTGCCAGCAGTTCCGGGACAGCCTATGGCTACACCTTC.

This clone occurred a few times. The genes are TRBV4-1 and TRBJ1-2; 9 nucleotides agree with TRBD1. Unmatched junction bases numbered 5, after V lost 1 base and J lost 8 bases. Germline V CDR1 and CDR2: MGHRA, YSYEKL. The CDR3 length is 14 residues. In DNA, the CDR3 is TGCGCCAGCAGCCAAGCTACAGGGGGCGCAGGCTACACCTTC. Amino acid sequence: CASSQATGGAGYTF.

This clone was seen a handful of times. V usage is TRBV2 and J usage is TRBJ2-5; TRBD1 agrees at 11 bases. The V gene end was trimmed by 6 bases and the J gene end by 6 bases; junction bases not matched to a gene: 9. Germline CDR1 SNHLY, CDR2 FYNNEI. The CDR3 contains 15 residues. The chain's CDR3 is CASRDPGQGDKTQYF. The CDR3 DNA is TGTGCCAGCAGAGACCCGGGACAGGGGGATAAGACCCAGTACTTC.

The chain carries TRBV19 and TRBJ1-3, with D maybe TRBD1 (6 bases). Germline CDR1 reads LNHDA; CDR2 reads SQIVND (reference sequence). The CDR3 length is 14 residues. With 3 bases removed from V and 6 bases from J, the gap between germline ends came to 12 bases. The CDR3 loop reads CASSMTAGVNTIYF. The CDR3 DNA sequence: TGTGCCAGTAGTATGACCGCAGGGGTAAACACCATATATTTT.

This chain connects TRBV2 to TRBJ2-6; tentatively, D is TRBD1 (6 bases). Between the trimmed V and J ends, which lost 6 bases and 2 bases, there was a span of 11 bases. The CDR3 runs to 15 residues. In germline, CDR1 is SNHLY, CDR2 FYNNEI. For the CDR3, the DNA is TGTGCCAGCAGCGGCAACAGGGCTGGGGCCAACGTCCTGACTTTC. This gives the protein CASSGNRAGANVLTF.

The V and J genes are TRBV27 and TRBJ2-7; D may be TRBD1 (6 bases). Germline V CDR1 and CDR2: MNHEY, SMNVEV (reference sequence). V lost 5 bases, J lost 2 bases, and 13 bases lay in between. The CDR3 runs to 14 residues. The CDR3 DNA reads as TGTGCCAGCAGTCAGAGCCGGGACACCTACGAGCAGTACTTC. Its translation: CASSQSRDTYEQYF.

The chain recombines TRBV9 with TRBJ2-1, with 8 positions matching TRBD2. The germline V gene has CDR1 SGDLS and CDR2 YYNGEE. This CDR3 is 13 amino acids long. Losses at the gene ends were 3 bases for V and 7 bases for J; bases not matched to a gene: 3. CDR3 amino acids: CASSAGGENEQFF. CDR3 in DNA: TGTGCCAGCAGCGCCGGGGGGGAGAATGAGCAGTTCTTC.